The 4 T cell receptor beta chains given below trace back to one sample, sequenced in a study of radiation and T cells in renal cell carcinoma. This table comes from immunoSEQ multiplex PCR, and its TCRdb copy is limited to in-frame clones, with some not included. The data show about 90,000 clones, over 80% seen once. Time point specified: blood 4 weeks post-SBRT, at nephrectomy. Treatment denoted: 15 Gy SBRT to primary tumor, nephrectomy 4 weeks later. The source was blood, collected from a patient whose treatment included radiotherapy and nephrectomy. The origin of the receptors is a middle-aged man with renal cell carcinoma.

The chain combines TRBV7-9 with TRBJ2-5; D tentatively reads TRBD1 or TRBD2 (6 bases each). The germline V and J ends were trimmed by 2 bases and 5 bases, with 12 bases remaining between them. This CDR3 spans 14 amino acids. Germline lookup yields CDR1 SEHNR and CDR2 FQNEAQ (reference sequence). CDR3 DNA sequence: TGTGCCAGCAGCTTAAACCAGGGGAGGGAGACCCAGTACTTC. Translating it yields CASSLNQGRETQYF. Complete variable domain (other parts from reference TRBV7-9 and TRBJ2-5): DTGVSQNPRHKITKRGQNVTFRCDPISEHNRLYWYRQTLGQGPEFLTYFQNEAQLEKSRLLSDRFSAERPKGSFSTLEIQRTEQGDSAMYLCASSLNQGRETQYFGPGTRLLVL.

The gene calls are TRBV27 and TRBJ2-4, with 8 bases matching TRBD2. CDR3 size: 19 residues. CDR1 is MNHEY and CDR2 is SMNVEV in the germline V gene (reference sequence). V trimming: 7 bases; J trimming: 0 bases; junction bases outside the gene matches: 17. The CDR3 DNA is TGTGCCAGCAACGTTTACTATCCCGGGACTAGTCTAGCCAAAAACATTCAGTACTTC. Its protein product is CASNVYYPGTSLAKNIQYF.

The V gene is TRBV7-6, the J gene TRBJ1-2; D possibly corresponds to TRBD1 (6 bases). CDR1 and CDR2 from the germline V gene are SGHVS and FNYEAQ. V lost 5 bases and J lost 0, with 16 bases in between. The CDR3 has 16 residues. CDR3 loop: CASSPAGTLANYGYTF. CDR3 coding DNA: TGTGCCAGCAGCCCAGCCGGGACACTAGCTAACTATGGCTACACCTTC.

This clone has only one observation. Its ends do not fully match the called genes, so a read error is possible. The genes are TRBV7-2 and TRBJ2-7; TRBD2 matches 9 bases. The CDR3 runs 15 residues. Germline V gene data show CDR1 as SGHTA and CDR2 as FQGNSA. The CDR3 DNA sequence: TGTGCCAGCAGCCTAGCGGGACGGGGGACCTACGAGCAGTACTTC. Protein product: CASSLAGRGTYEQYF.